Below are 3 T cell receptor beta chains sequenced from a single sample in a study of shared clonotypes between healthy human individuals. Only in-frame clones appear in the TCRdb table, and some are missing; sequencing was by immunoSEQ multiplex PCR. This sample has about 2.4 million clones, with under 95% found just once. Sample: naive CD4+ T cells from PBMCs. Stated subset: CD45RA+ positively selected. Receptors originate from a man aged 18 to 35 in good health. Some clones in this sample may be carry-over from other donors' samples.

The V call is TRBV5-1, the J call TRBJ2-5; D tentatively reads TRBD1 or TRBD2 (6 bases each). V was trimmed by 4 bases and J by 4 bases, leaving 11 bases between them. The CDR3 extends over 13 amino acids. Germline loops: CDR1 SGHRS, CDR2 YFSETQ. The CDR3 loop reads CASSRGDLETQYF. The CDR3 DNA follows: TGCGCCAGCAGCAGGGGGGACTTAGAGACCCAGTACTTC.

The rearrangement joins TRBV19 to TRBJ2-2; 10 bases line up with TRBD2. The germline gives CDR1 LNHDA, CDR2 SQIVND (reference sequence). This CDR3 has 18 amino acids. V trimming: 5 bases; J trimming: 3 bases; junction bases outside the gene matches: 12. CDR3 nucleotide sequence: TGTGCCAGTAGTCCAATCGATTGGACTAGCGGTGACACCGGGGAGCTGTTTTTT. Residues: CASSPIDWTSGDTGELFF. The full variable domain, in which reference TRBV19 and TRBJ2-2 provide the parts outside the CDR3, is DGGITQSPKYLFRKEGQNVTLSCEQNLNHDAMYWYRQDPGQGLRLIYYSQIVNDFQKGDIAEGYSVSREKKESFPLTVTSAQKNPTAFYLCASSPIDWTSGDTGELFFGEGSRLTVL.

The CDR3 spells CATSRDRIHSYEQYF. CDR3 DNA sequence: TGTGCCACCAGCAGAGATAGGATTCACTCCTACGAGCAGTACTTC. The rearrangement joins TRBV15 to TRBJ2-7; D call uncertain. This CDR3 region has 15 residues. The V end was cut by 0 bases, the J end by 0 bases, with 9 bases between. Germline V CDR1 and CDR2: LNHNV, YYDKDF (reference sequence).